The clone carrying this TCR beta chain was counted a few times. These data come from a study of CD8+CD57+ T cells in acquired aplastic anemia. The ends were cut back, 1 base at V and 0 bases at J, with 10 bases in the middle. Germline V CDR1 and CDR2: LNHNV, YYDKDF (reference sequence). This CDR3 comprises 17 residues. In patients chosen for sequencing, flow cytometry had shown CD8+CD57+ cell expansion. TCR beta VDJ and CDR3 were profiled, and genomic DNA was the template. TCRdb ran MiXCR on the reads and lists one entry per CDR3 protein. Among about 160,000 distinct CDR3 sequences listed, around 48% were seen once.

Sample: sorted CD4+, CD8+, or CD8+CD57+ T cells (not recorded which) from PBMCs. This sequence originates from a human donor with aplastic anemia. The genes are TRBV15 and TRBJ1-6, with no clear D. This CDR3 reads CATSRVLGASYNSPLHF. The CDR3 DNA reads TGTGCCACCAGCAGAGTTCTCGGTGCCTCCTATAATTCACCCCTCCACTTT.